This T cell receptor (beta chain) comes out of a study of tumor-infiltrating lymphocytes in localized non-small cell lung cancer. On the study more broadly: The cohort mixed smokers and never-smokers, several histologies, and some post-neoadjuvant-chemotherapy samples. Study-wide points: Immunotypes IM1 and IM2 had similar TCR-derived T-cell fractions.

The V and J ends lost 2 bases and 0 bases, in that order; junction bases with no gene match: 1. The length of the CDR3 is 15 residues. Germline CDR1 is MRHNA and CDR2 is SNTAGT. The method was immunoSEQ multiplex PCR; TCRdb's version includes in-frame clones alone and lacks a portion of them. The data hold about 9,200 clones, with roughly four fifths observed a single time. Note on this clone: What it recognizes is unknown.

The sequence derives from a human donor with non-small cell lung cancer. J is TRBJ2-1 and V is TRBV6-4; TRBD1 aligns across 7 bases. Material for sequencing was uninvolved lung tissue not adjacent to the tumor. The CDR3, as DNA: TGTGCCAGCAGTGACGAGGGGGCCTCCTACAATGAGCAGTTCTTC. As protein: CASSDEGASYNEQFF.